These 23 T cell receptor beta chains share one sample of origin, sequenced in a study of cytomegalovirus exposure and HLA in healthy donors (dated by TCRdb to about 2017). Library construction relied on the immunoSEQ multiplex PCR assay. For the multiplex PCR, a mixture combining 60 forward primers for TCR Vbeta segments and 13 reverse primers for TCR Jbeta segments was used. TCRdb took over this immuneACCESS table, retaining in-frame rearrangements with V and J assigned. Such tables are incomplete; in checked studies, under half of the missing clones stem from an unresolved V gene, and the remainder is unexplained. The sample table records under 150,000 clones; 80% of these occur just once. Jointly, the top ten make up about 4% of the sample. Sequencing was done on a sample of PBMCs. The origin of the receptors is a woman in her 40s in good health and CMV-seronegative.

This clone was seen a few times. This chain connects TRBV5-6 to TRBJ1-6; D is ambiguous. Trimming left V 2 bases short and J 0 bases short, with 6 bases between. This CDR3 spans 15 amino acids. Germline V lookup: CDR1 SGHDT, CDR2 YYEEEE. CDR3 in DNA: TGTGCCAGCAGCTTAGGGAGCTCCTATAATTCACCCCTCCACTTT. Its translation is CASSLGSSYNSPLHF. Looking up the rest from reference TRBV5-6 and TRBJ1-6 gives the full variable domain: DAGVTQSPTHLIKTRGQQVTLRCSPKSGHDTVSWYQQALGQGPQFIFQYYEEEERQRGNFPDRFSGHQFPNYSSELNVNALLLGDSALYLCASSLGSSYNSPLHFGNGTRLTVT.

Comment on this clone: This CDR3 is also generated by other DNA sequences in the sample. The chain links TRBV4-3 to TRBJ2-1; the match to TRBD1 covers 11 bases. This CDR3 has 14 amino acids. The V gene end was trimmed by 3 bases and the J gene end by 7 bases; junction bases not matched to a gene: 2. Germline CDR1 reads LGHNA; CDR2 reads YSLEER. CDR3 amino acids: CASSQDRGLNEQFF. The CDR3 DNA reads TGCGCCAGCAGCCAGGACAGGGGGCTAAATGAGCAGTTCTTC.

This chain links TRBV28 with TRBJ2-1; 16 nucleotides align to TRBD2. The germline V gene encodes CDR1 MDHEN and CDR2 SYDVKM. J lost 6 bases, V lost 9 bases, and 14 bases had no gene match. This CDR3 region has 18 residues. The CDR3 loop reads CARGPGLAGGPGGNEQFF. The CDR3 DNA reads TGTGCCAGGGGACCGGGACTAGCGGGAGGGCCGGGGGGCAATGAGCAGTTCTTC.

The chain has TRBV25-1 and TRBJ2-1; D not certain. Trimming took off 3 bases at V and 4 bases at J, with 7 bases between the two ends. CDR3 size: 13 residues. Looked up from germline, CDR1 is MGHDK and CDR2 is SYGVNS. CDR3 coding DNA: TGTGCCAGCAGTGATGGTCGGTACAATGAGCAGTTCTTC. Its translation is CASSDGRYNEQFF.

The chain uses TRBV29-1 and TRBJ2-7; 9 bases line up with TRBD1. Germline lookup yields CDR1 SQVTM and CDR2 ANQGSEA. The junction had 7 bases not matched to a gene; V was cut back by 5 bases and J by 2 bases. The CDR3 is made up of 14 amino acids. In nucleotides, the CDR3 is TGCAGCGTTAGGGGTAGGACAGGGGCCTACGAGCAGTACTTC. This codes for CSVRGRTGAYEQYF.

CDR3 nucleotide sequence: TGTGCCACCCGACAGGGGAATTCACCCCTCCACTTT. It yields the protein CATRQGNSPLHF. The chain combines TRBV25-1 with TRBJ1-6; 8 positions agree with TRBD1. V was clipped by 10 bases and J by 7 bases; unmatched bases: 3. Germline V gene lookup returns CDR1 MGHDK and CDR2 SYGVNS. The CDR3 has 12 residues.

In nucleotides, the CDR3 is TGTGCCAGCAGCGTATGGGCAGGGGCCAACTATGGCTACACCTTC. Translating gives CASSVWAGANYGYTF. This chain links TRBV9 with TRBJ1-2, with D possibly TRBD1 on 6 matching bases. Looked up from germline, CDR1 is SGDLS and CDR2 is YYNGEE. The V gene lost 1 base and the J gene lost 2 bases, with 12 bases spanning the gap. The CDR3 is made up of 15 amino acids. Using reference TRBV9 and TRBJ1-2 for the parts outside the CDR3, the full variable domain is DSGVTQTPKHLITATGQRVTLRCSPRSGDLSVYWYQQSLDQGLQFLIQYYNGEERAKGNILERFSAQQFPDLHSELNLSSLELGDSALYFCASSVWAGANYGYTFGSGTRLTVV.

CDR3 sequence reads: CASSVTGAPYEQYF. DNA of the CDR3: TGTGCCAGCAGCGTCACAGGGGCGCCCTACGAGCAGTACTTC. The chain is built from TRBV9 and TRBJ2-7; 7 bases align to TRBD1. CDR1 and CDR2 from the germline V gene are SGDLS and YYNGEE. The CDR3 is made up of 14 amino acids. V shed 2 bases and J 2 bases; nucleotides not matched to a gene: 4.

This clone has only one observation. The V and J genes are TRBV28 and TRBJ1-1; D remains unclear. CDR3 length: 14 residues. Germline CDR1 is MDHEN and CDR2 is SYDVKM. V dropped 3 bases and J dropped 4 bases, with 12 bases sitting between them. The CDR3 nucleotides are TGTGCCAGCAGTTTGAGAGGGATCGGCACTGAAGCTTTCTTT. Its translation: CASSLRGIGTEAFF.

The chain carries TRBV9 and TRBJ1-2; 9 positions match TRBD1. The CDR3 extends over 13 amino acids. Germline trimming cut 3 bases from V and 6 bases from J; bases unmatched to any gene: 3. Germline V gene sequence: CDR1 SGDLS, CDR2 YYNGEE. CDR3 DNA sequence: TGTGCCAGCAGCGCCGGGACAGGGAATGGCTACACCTTC. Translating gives CASSAGTGNGYTF.

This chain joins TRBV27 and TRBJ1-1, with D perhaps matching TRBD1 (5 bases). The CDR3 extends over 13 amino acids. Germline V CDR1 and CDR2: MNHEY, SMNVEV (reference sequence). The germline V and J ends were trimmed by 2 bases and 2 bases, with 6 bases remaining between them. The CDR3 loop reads CASSLGANTEAFF. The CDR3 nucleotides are TGTGCCAGCAGTTTAGGGGCTAACACTGAAGCTTTCTTT.

DNA of the CDR3: TGTGCCAGCAGCCTCGAGGACAGCGAGCAGTTCTTC. Translated, it gives CASSLEDSEQFF. J is TRBJ2-1 and V is TRBV7-9; the D gene is possibly TRBD1 (6 bases). Germline CDR1 reads SEHNR; CDR2 reads FQNEAQ (reference sequence). Between the trimmed V and J ends, which lost 5 bases and 10 bases, there was a span of 12 bases. The CDR3 length is 12 residues.

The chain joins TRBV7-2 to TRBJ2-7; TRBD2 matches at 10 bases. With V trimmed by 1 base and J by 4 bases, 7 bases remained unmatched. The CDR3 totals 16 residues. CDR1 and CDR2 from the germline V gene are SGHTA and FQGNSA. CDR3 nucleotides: TGTGCCAGCAGCTTAGTAGCTAGCGGGAGACGATACGAGCAGTACTTC. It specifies CASSLVASGRRYEQYF.

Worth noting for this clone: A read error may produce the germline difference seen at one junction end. CDR3 sequence: CASSGVQGNEQFF. The CDR3 region has the DNA TGTGCTAGCAGCGGCGTTCAGGGGAATGAGCAGTTCTTC. The genes are TRBV7-7 and TRBJ2-1, with D perhaps TRBD1 (6 bases). The CDR3 contains 13 residues. Per germline, CDR1 SSHAT and CDR2 FNYEAQ (reference sequence).

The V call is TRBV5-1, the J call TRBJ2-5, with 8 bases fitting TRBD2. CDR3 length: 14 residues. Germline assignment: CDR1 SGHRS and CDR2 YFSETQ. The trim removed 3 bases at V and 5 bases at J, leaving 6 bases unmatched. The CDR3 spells CASSSNTGGETQYF. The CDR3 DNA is TGCGCCAGCAGCTCCAACACGGGGGGGGAGACCCAGTACTTC.

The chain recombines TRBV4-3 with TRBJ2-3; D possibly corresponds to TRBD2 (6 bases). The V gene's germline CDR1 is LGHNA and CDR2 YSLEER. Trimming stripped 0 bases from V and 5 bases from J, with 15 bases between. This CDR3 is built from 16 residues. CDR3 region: CASSQERGRRGDTQYF. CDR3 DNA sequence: TGCGCCAGCAGCCAAGAACGAGGGCGGCGGGGAGATACGCAGTATTTT.

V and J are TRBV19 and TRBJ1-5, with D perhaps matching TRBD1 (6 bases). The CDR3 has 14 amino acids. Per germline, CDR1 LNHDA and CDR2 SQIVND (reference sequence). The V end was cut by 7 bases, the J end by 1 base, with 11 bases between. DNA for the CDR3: TGTGCCAGTAACCTTGGACAGAGCAATCAGCCCCAGCATTTT. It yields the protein CASNLGQSNQPQHF.

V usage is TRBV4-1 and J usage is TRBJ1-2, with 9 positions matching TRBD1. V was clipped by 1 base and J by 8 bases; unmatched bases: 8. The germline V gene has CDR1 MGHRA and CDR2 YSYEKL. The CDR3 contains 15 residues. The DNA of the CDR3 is TGCGCCAGCAGCCAAGTCCTTACAGGGGGCTTGGGCTACACCTTC. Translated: CASSQVLTGGLGYTF.

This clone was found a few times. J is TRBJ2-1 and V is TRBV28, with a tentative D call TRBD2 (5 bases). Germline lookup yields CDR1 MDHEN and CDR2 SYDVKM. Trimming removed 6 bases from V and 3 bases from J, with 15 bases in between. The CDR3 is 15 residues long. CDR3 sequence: CASRPHSAGYNEQFF. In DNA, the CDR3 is TGTGCCAGCAGGCCACATTCGGCGGGCTACAATGAGCAGTTCTTC. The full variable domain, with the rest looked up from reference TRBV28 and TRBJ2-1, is DVKVTQSSRYLVKRTGEKVFLECVQDMDHENMFWYRQDPGLGLRLIYFSYDVKMKEKGDIPEGYSVSREKKERFSLILESASTNQTSMYLCASRPHSAGYNEQFFGPGTRLTVL.

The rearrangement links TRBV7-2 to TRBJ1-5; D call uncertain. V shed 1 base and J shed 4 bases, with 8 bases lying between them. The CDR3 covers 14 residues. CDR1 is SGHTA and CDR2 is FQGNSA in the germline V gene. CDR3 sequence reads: CASSLDGVNQPQHF. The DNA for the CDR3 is TGTGCCAGCAGCTTAGACGGGGTGAATCAGCCCCAGCATTTT.

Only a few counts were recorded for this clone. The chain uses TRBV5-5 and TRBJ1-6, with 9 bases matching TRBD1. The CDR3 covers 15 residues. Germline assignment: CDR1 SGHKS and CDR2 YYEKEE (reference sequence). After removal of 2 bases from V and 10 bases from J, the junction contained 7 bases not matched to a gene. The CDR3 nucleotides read TGTGCCAGCAGCTTTGGACAGGGGTTTGTGTCACCCCTCCACTTT. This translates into CASSFGQGFVSPLHF. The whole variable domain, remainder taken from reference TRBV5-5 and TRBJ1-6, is DAGVTQSPTHLIKTRGQQVTLRCSPISGHKSVSWYQQVLGQGPQFIFQYYEKEERGRGNFPDRFSARQFPNYSSELNVNALLLGDSALYLCASSFGQGFVSPLHFGNGTRLTVT.

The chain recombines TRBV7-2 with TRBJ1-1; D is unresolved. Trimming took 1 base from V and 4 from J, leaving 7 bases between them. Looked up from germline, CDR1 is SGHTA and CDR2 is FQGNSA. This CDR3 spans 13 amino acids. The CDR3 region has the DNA TGTGCCAGCAGCTTAGAAGTGCGCACTGAAGCTTTCTTT. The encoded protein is CASSLEVRTEAFF. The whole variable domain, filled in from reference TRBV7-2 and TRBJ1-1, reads GAGVSQSPSNKVTEKGKDVELRCDPISGHTALYWYRQSLGQGLEFLIYFQGNSAPDKSGLPSDRFSAERTGGSVSTLTIQRTQQEDSAVYLCASSLEVRTEAFFGQGTRLTVV.

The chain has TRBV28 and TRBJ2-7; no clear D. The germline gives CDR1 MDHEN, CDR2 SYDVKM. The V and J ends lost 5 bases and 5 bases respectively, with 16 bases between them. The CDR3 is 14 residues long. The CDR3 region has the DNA TGTGCCAGCAGTCCAGCGCTAGTGTTCCACGAGCAGTACTTC. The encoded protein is CASSPALVFHEQYF.